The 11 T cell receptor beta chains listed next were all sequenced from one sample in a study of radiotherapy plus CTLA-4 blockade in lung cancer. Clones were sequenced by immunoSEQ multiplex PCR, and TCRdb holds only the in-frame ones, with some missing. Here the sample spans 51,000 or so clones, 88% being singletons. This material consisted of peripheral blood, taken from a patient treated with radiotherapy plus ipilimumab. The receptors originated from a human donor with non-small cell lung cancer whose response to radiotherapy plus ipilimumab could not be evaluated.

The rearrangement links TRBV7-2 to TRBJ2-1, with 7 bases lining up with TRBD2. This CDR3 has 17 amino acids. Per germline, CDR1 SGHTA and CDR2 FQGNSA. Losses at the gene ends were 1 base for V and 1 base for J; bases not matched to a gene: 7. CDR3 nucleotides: TGTGCCAGCAGCTTAGAGCTAACTAGCGCATCCTACAATGAGCAGTTCTTC. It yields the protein CASSLELTSASYNEQFF. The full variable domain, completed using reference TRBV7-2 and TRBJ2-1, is GAGVSQSPSNKVTEKGKDVELRCDPISGHTALYWYRQSLGQGLEFLIYFQGNSAPDKSGLPSDRFSAERTGGSVSTLTIQRTQQEDSAVYLCASSLELTSASYNEQFFGPGTRLTVL.

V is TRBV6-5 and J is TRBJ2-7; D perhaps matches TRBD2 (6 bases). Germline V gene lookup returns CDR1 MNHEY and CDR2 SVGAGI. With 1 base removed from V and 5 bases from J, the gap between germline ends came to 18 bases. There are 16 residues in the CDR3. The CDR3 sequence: CASSYLADPLPNEQYF. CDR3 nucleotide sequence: TGTGCCAGCAGTTACTTAGCGGACCCCCTACCGAACGAGCAGTACTTC.

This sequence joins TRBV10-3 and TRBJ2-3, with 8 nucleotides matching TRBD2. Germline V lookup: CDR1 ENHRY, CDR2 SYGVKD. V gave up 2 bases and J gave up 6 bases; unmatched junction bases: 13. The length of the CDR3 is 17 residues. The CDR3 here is CAISEGGSGEWGDTQYF. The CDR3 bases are TGTGCCATCAGTGAGGGGGGTAGCGGGGAGTGGGGGGATACGCAGTATTTT.

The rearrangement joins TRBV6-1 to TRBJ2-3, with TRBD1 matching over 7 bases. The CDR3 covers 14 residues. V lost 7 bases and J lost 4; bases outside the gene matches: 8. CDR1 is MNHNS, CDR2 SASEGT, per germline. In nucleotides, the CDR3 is TGTGCCAGCACCTCAGGGGGTGCCTCAGATACGCAGTATTTT. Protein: CASTSGGASDTQYF.

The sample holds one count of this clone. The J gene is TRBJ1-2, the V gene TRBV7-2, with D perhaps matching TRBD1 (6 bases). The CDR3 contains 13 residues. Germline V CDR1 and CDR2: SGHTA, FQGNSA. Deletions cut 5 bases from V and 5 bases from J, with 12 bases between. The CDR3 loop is CASSKDSYYGYTF. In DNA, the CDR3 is TGTGCCAGCAGCAAGGACAGCTATTATGGCTACACCTTC.

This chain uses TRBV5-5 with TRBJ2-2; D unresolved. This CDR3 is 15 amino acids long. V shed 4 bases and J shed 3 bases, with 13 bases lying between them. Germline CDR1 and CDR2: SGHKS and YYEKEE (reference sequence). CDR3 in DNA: TGTGCCAGCAGCCCCTCCCCCACGGACACCGGGGAGCTGTTTTTT. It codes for CASSPSPTDTGELFF.

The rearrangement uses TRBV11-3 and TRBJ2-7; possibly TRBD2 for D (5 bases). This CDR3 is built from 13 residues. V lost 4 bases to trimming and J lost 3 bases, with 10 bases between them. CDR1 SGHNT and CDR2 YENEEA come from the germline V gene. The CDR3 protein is CASSSEEGYEQYF. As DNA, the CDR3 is TGTGCCAGCAGCTCGGAGGAAGGCTACGAGCAGTACTTC.

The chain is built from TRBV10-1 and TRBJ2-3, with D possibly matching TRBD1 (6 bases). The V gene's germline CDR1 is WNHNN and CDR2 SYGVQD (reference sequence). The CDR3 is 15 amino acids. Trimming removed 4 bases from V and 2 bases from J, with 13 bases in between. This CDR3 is CASSATNRATDTQYF. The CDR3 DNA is TGCGCCAGCAGTGCTACGAACAGGGCCACAGATACGCAGTATTTT.

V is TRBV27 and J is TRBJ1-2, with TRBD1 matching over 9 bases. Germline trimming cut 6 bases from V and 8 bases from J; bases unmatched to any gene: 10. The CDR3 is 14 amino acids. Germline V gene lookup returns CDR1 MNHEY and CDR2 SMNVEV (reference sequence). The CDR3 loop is CASRQQGAFGGYTF. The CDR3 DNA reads TGTGCCAGCAGACAACAGGGGGCGTTTGGGGGCTACACCTTC.

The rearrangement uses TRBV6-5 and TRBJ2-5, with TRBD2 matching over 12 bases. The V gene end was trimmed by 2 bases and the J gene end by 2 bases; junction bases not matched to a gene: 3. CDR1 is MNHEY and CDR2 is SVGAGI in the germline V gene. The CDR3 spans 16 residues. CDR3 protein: CASSYTLAGGQETQYF. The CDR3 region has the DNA TGTGCCAGCAGTTACACCCTAGCGGGAGGGCAAGAGACCCAGTACTTC.

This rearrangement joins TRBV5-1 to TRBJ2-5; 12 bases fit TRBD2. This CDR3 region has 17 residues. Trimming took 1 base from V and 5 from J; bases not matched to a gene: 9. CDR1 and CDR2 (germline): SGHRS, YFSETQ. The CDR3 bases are TGCGCCAGCAGCTTGAGCCTAGCGGGAGGGCCGTTGGAGACCCAGTACTTC. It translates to CASSLSLAGGPLETQYF.